These 31 T cell receptor beta chains were sequenced from one sample in a study of cytomegalovirus exposure and HLA in healthy donors. Libraries were prepared by immunoSEQ multiplex PCR; TCRdb keeps only in-frame clonotypes and omits some of them. The sample shows more than 150,000 clones, about 80% of them seen only once. Specimen: PBMCs. The origin of the receptors is a man between 18 and 29 years old in good health and CMV-seropositive.

The gene calls are TRBV27 and TRBJ2-2; D is unclear. The CDR3 runs to 13 residues. V shed 7 bases and J shed 3 bases, with 9 bases lying between them. CDR1 and CDR2 from the germline V gene are MNHEY and SMNVEV (reference sequence). The CDR3 sequence: CASMTYDTGELFF. Here the CDR3 DNA reads TGTGCCAGCATGACTTACGACACCGGGGAGCTGTTTTTT.

This chain uses TRBV19 with TRBJ2-7; 8 nucleotides match TRBD2. J was trimmed by 8 bases and V by 4 bases; bases with no gene match: 19. The CDR3 is 17 residues long. Germline V gives CDR1 LNHDA, CDR2 SQIVND (reference sequence). CDR3 protein: CASSKTGVAGRGAKQYF. The CDR3 DNA sequence: TGTGCCAGTAGTAAGACTGGGGTAGCGGGAAGGGGGGCGAAGCAGTACTTC.

CDR3 sequence (DNA): TGTGCCACCAGCAGAGGACTACAGGAGACCCAGTACTTC. Translated, it gives CATSRGLQETQYF. The chain links TRBV15 to TRBJ2-5; the D gene is possibly TRBD2 (5 bases). Per germline, CDR1 LNHNV and CDR2 YYDKDF (reference sequence). Trimming took off 1 base at V and 5 bases at J, with 8 bases between the two ends. The length of the CDR3 is 13 residues.

The CDR3 loop reads CASSPQATASYEQYF. The DNA of the CDR3 is TGTGCCAGCAGTCCGCAAGCGACAGCGAGCTACGAGCAGTACTTC. The J gene is TRBJ2-7, the V gene TRBV6-1, with D possibly being TRBD1 (5 bases). CDR1 and CDR2 (germline): MNHNS, SASEGT. Trimming pared 5 bases from V and 3 bases from J, leaving 17 bases between. This CDR3 is 15 amino acids long.

The rearrangement links TRBV21-1 to TRBJ1-5. TRBV21-1 is a pseudogene locus. The CDR3 consists of 18 residues. In DNA, the CDR3 is TGTGCCAGCAGCAAAGAAGGGGTAGCGGGAGGGAGAGATCAGCCCCAGCATTTT. Amino acids: CASSKEGVAGGRDQPQHF.

The chain links TRBV18 to TRBJ2-5; the D gene is possibly TRBD1 (6 bases). Between the trimmed V and J ends, which lost 0 bases and 5 bases, there was a span of 13 bases. Germline V gives CDR1 KGHSH, CDR2 LQKENI. This CDR3 contains 15 residues. DNA for the CDR3: TGTGCCAGCTCACCACCGGGCCGAAGGGGGGAGACCCAGTACTTC. As protein: CASSPPGRRGETQYF.

CDR3 DNA: TGTGCCAGCAGCTTAGACCAGGGTTTTGGCTACACCTTC. Its translation: CASSLDQGFGYTF. The chain combines TRBV7-6 with TRBJ1-2; tentatively, D is TRBD1 (5 bases). V lost 1 base, J lost 7 bases, and 10 bases lay in between. CDR1 and CDR2 (germline): SGHVS, FNYEAQ. The CDR3 is 13 amino acids.

In DNA form, the CDR3 reads TGTGCCAGCAGTCAGTGGAGCGGGAGCTCCTACGAGCAGTACTTC. Its translation: CASSQWSGSSYEQYF. The gene calls are TRBV21-1 and TRBJ2-7; the table names TRBD2, a call not compared with the DNA. TRBV21-1 is given as a pseudogene. The CDR3 has 15 residues.

This chain uses TRBV2 with TRBJ2-3; 7 nucleotides match TRBD2. Germline V gene data show CDR1 as SNHLY and CDR2 as FYNNEI. With 3 bases clipped from V and 0 bases from J, the junction kept 3 bases outside the gene matches. The CDR3 runs to 15 residues. The CDR3, as DNA: TGTGCCAGCAGTGAGGGGGGGATCAGCACAGATACGCAGTATTTT. Amino acid sequence: CASSEGGISTDTQYF.

V and J are TRBV4-2 and TRBJ1-2; 7 bases match TRBD1. Germline trimming cut 0 bases from V and 7 bases from J; bases unmatched to any gene: 11. This CDR3 region has 16 residues. Germline-derived CDR1 and CDR2 are LGHNA and YNFKEQ. This CDR3 reads CASSQETGTGAGGYTF. Written as DNA, the CDR3 is TGTGCCAGCAGCCAAGAGACAGGGACGGGAGCCGGTGGCTACACCTTC.

The chain couples TRBV6-1 to TRBJ1-1; TRBD1 matches 8 bases. CDR1 and CDR2 from the germline V gene are MNHNS and SASEGT. Trimming at V came to 10 bases and at J to 0 bases, leaving 4 bases not matched to a gene. The CDR3 covers 13 residues. The CDR3 bases are TGTGCCACCGGGGACAGGATGAACACTGAAGCTTTCTTT. This encodes CATGDRMNTEAFF.

The chain recombines TRBV30 with TRBJ2-3, with 7 bases aligning to TRBD1. The V gene end was trimmed by 3 bases and the J gene end by 2 bases; junction bases not matched to a gene: 5. The CDR3 length is 14 residues. Germline assignment: CDR1 GTSNPN and CDR2 SVGIG (reference sequence). The CDR3 nucleotides are TGTGCCTGGAGCGACGGGACAGACACAGATACGCAGTATTTT. This sequence encodes CAWSDGTDTDTQYF.

The chain uses TRBV5-1 and TRBJ2-1; 16 bases are a match to TRBD2. CDR3 length: 17 amino acids. Germline V gene sequence: CDR1 SGHRS, CDR2 YFSETQ. Trimming cost V 4 bases and J 9 bases; bases outside gene matches: 10. This chain's CDR3 is CASSSGTSGRAAIEQFF. The CDR3 coding sequence is TGCGCCAGCAGCAGCGGGACTAGCGGGAGGGCCGCTATTGAGCAGTTCTTC.

The table lists this clone with a few counts. The chain joins TRBV9 to TRBJ1-2; 9 bases align to TRBD1. Germline V CDR1 and CDR2: SGDLS, YYNGEE. This CDR3 comprises 14 residues. V shed 4 bases, J shed 8 bases, and the junction held 9 bases outside the gene matches. The CDR3 DNA sequence: TGTGCCAGCAGCCTACAGGGGGCGGATCGGGGCTACACCTTC. It translates to CASSLQGADRGYTF. The full variable domain, with the rest looked up from reference TRBV9 and TRBJ1-2, is DSGVTQTPKHLITATGQRVTLRCSPRSGDLSVYWYQQSLDQGLQFLIQYYNGEERAKGNILERFSAQQFPDLHSELNLSSLELGDSALYFCASSLQGADRGYTFGSGTRLTVV.

The chain employs TRBV28 and TRBJ1-1; possible D gene TRBD1, 5 bases. Trimming removed 5 bases at V and 11 bases at J, with 15 bases between. CDR1 is MDHEN, CDR2 SYDVKM, per germline. This CDR3 contains 12 residues. The CDR3 protein is CASSIGLGLAFF. As DNA, the CDR3 is TGTGCCAGCAGTATAGGGTTGGGGCTGGCTTTCTTT.

J is TRBJ2-6 and V is TRBV30; 8 bases are shared with TRBD1. This CDR3 has 15 amino acids. The germline gives CDR1 GTSNPN, CDR2 SVGIG (reference sequence). J lost 2 bases, V lost 3 bases, and 3 bases had no gene match. The CDR3 DNA is TGTGCCTGGAGGGACAGGGAGGCTGGGGCCAACGTCCTGACTTTC. This sequence encodes CAWRDREAGANVLTF.

This chain uses TRBV6-5 with TRBJ2-6; a weak D match, TRBD1 (6 bases). The germline V gene has CDR1 MNHEY and CDR2 SVGAGI. This CDR3 is built from 14 residues. V was trimmed by 6 bases and J by 4 bases, leaving 10 bases between them. For the CDR3, the DNA is TGTGCCAGCAGCACAGGGTCAGGGGCCAACGTCCTGACTTTC. Protein: CASSTGSGANVLTF.

The chain combines TRBV6-6 with TRBJ1-2, with D possibly being TRBD1 (5 bases). The CDR3 spans 14 residues. The V and J ends lost 6 bases and 0 bases respectively, with 11 bases between them. Per germline, CDR1 MNHNY and CDR2 SVGAGI (reference sequence). CDR3 in DNA: TGTGCCAGCAGCCCTGGGGGGGCTAACTATGGCTACACCTTC. It codes for CASSPGGANYGYTF.

The chain links TRBV28 to TRBJ2-7, with a tentative D call TRBD1 (6 bases). The CDR3 runs to 13 residues. The ends were cut back, 6 bases at V and 2 bases at J, with 11 bases in the middle. Germline assignment: CDR1 MDHEN and CDR2 SYDVKM. CDR3 in DNA: TGTGCCAGCAGGGCGACAGGAACCTACGAGCAGTACTTC. Translated: CASRATGTYEQYF.

This clone has just a few counts. This chain links TRBV6-5 with TRBJ2-7; 11 bases are a match to TRBD2. This CDR3 has 13 amino acids. Trimming at V came to 5 bases and at J to 7 bases, leaving 4 bases not matched to a gene. Germline V gene sequence: CDR1 MNHEY, CDR2 SVGAGI. The CDR3 here is CASSPTSGGEQYF. The CDR3 coding sequence is TGTGCCAGCAGTCCCACTAGCGGGGGAGAGCAGTACTTC.

This chain connects TRBV5-1 to TRBJ1-1; no firm D call. The ends were cut back, 2 bases at V and 7 bases at J, with 9 bases in the middle. Germline V gives CDR1 SGHRS, CDR2 YFSETQ. This CDR3 spans 12 amino acids. The CDR3 nucleotides are TGCGCCAGCAGCTTAAGTGGCAGTGAAGCTTTCTTT. Its translation: CASSLSGSEAFF. Complete variable domain (other parts from reference TRBV5-1 and TRBJ1-1): KAGVTQTPRYLIKTRGQQVTLSCSPISGHRSVSWYQQTPGQGLQFLFEYFSETQRNKGNFPGRFSGRQFSNSRSEMNVSTLELGDSALYLCASSLSGSEAFFGQGTRLTVV.

The chain employs TRBV19 and TRBJ2-7, with 9 bases matching TRBD1. The CDR3 sequence is 15 residues long. V was clipped by 6 bases and J by 5 bases; unmatched bases: 11. Germline CDR1 reads LNHDA; CDR2 reads SQIVND (reference sequence). CDR3 in DNA: TGTGCCAGTAGCCCGACAGGGGGTTCGGGGGACGAGCAGTACTTC. Amino acids: CASSPTGGSGDEQYF.

This clone turned up a few times. DNA for the CDR3: TGTGCCAGCAGCTTAGAGGCTAGCGGGATCTCCTACGAGCAGTACTTC. Translation gives CASSLEASGISYEQYF. The J gene is TRBJ2-7, the V gene TRBV7-6; 9 bases map to TRBD2. The CDR3 extends over 16 amino acids. Germline V gene lookup returns CDR1 SGHVS and CDR2 FNYEAQ. Trimming removed 1 base from V and 0 bases from J; junction bases left unmatched: 4. Using reference TRBV7-6 and TRBJ2-7 for the parts outside the CDR3, the full variable domain is GAGVSQSPRYKVTKRGQDVALRCDPISGHVSLYWYRQALGQGPEFLTYFNYEAQQDKSGLPNDRFSAERPEGSISTLTIQRTEQRDSAMYRCASSLEASGISYEQYFGPGTRLTVT.

The chain joins TRBV4-1 to TRBJ2-3, with 13 bases that match TRBD2. V lost 3 bases, J lost 3 bases, and 6 bases stayed unmatched. The CDR3 is 17 amino acids. Germline lookup yields CDR1 MGHRA and CDR2 YSYEKL. The CDR3, as DNA: TGCGCCAGCAGCCAGGAGAGGACTAGCGGGAGAACAGATACGCAGTATTTT. Translated: CASSQERTSGRTDTQYF.

The chain is built from TRBV19 and TRBJ2-3; weak D call: TRBD2 (5 bases). The CDR3 has 13 amino acids. Germline CDR1 and CDR2: LNHDA and SQIVND (reference sequence). The V end lost 4 bases, the J end lost 9 bases, and 14 bases lay between the germline ends. CDR3 protein: CASSTKSSRTQYF. DNA of the CDR3: TGTGCCAGTAGTACAAAATCTAGCAGGACGCAGTATTTT.

The V and J genes are TRBV6-1 and TRBJ1-1; D unresolved. The CDR3 contains 13 residues. Germline CDR1 is MNHNS and CDR2 is SASEGT. V was cut by 6 bases and J by 0 bases, with 8 bases left in between. The CDR3 spells CASRVSVNTEAFF. The CDR3 DNA is TGTGCCAGCAGGGTTTCGGTGAACACTGAAGCTTTCTTT.

The sample holds one count of this clone. This sequence joins TRBV18 and TRBJ1-2; maybe TRBD1 (5 bases). Trimming took off 1 base at V and 5 bases at J, with 11 bases between the two ends. The CDR3 contains 14 residues. Per the germline V gene, CDR1 is KGHSH and CDR2 is LQKENI. CDR3 in amino acids: CASSPLRGFYGYTF. CDR3 bases: TGTGCCAGCTCACCACTGCGGGGCTTTTATGGCTACACCTTC.

J is TRBJ1-5 and V is TRBV27, with D unresolved. The CDR3 length is 15 residues. V dropped 4 bases and J dropped 4 bases, with 14 bases sitting between them. Germline V CDR1 and CDR2: MNHEY, SMNVEV (reference sequence). For the CDR3, the DNA is TGTGCCAGCAGTTCCCTGGCGGTGACTAATCAGCCCCAGCATTTT. This translates into CASSSLAVTNQPQHF.

V is TRBV15 and J is TRBJ1-5, with 11 bases fitting TRBD1. J lost 3 bases, V lost 3 bases, and 10 bases had no gene match. The CDR3 is made up of 18 amino acids. CDR1 is LNHNV and CDR2 is YYDKDF in the germline V gene (reference sequence). CDR3 residues: CATSSRTGGAWDNQPQHF. The CDR3 bases are TGTGCCACCAGCAGCCGGACAGGGGGCGCCTGGGACAATCAGCCCCAGCATTTT.

The V call is TRBV4-1, the J call TRBJ1-5; D is possibly TRBD1 (6 bases). Germline V gene data show CDR1 as MGHRA and CDR2 as YSYEKL. The CDR3 is 14 amino acids. Trimming took 2 bases from V and 7 from J, leaving 12 bases between them. Here the CDR3 reads CASSQYRVGQPQHF. CDR3 sequence (DNA): TGCGCCAGCAGCCAATACAGGGTCGGGCAGCCCCAGCATTTT.

In this sample, this clone turned up once. The sample contains more than one DNA sequence encoding this CDR3. This chain connects TRBV27 to TRBJ2-2; 9 bases match TRBD1. The CDR3 sequence is 14 residues long. Germline values: CDR1 MNHEY, CDR2 SMNVEV (reference sequence). The J segment lost 5 bases and the V segment lost 2 bases, leaving 0 bases of the junction unmatched. The CDR3 region is CASSLGTGTGELFF. For the CDR3, the DNA is TGTGCCAGCAGTTTAGGGACAGGGACCGGGGAGCTGTTTTTT.